This T cell receptor beta chain was profiled in a study of T-cell reconstitution after alpha-beta-depleted transplantation in children. As it was prepared, the TCRbeta library received unique molecular identifiers. TCRdb reanalysed the PCR reads using MiXCR and keeps one entry per CDR3 protein. The table lists 350,000 to 450,000 distinct CDR3 sequences, about 20% of them singletons. In this sample, this clonotype turned up a few times. The CDR3 sequence is 16 residues long. Germline CDR1 SNHLY, CDR2 FYNNEI. The trim removed 5 bases at V and 1 base at J, leaving 6 bases unmatched. The receptor was derived from a human donor who donated a stem cell graft to a child with acute myeloid leukemia. The material sequenced was PBMCs from the stem cell graft donor, taken from the stem cell graft. The chain employs TRBV2 and TRBJ2-2, with TRBD1 matching 8 bases. CDR3 amino acids: CASSIQGAKNTGELFF. The CDR3 nucleotides are TGTGCCAGCAGTATCCAGGGGGCGAAGAACACCGGGGAGCTGTTTTTT.